Below are 12 T cell receptor beta chains sequenced from a single sample in a study of beta chain features in type 1 diabetes. Expressed TCRB transcripts got sequenced, as all isolated RNA was reverse transcribed. The table came from immunoSEQ multiplex PCR; TCRdb's copy has only in-frame clones and leaves some out. The top ten clones hold 0.0095% to 0.012% of a sample with around 360,000 clones, around 13% of them seen once. Study-wide points: All four CD4+ subsets from Type 1 diabetes patients carried moderately but significantly shorter TCRB CDR3s.

What these receptors recognize is not known. The sample consisted of naive CD4+ T cells from blood. These receptors all come from a woman younger than 30 with type 1 diabetes.

This clone was recorded a few times. This rearrangement joins TRBV4-2 to TRBJ1-1, with 8 bases fitting TRBD1. The CDR3 extends over 15 amino acids. J was trimmed by 1 base and V by 4 bases; bases with no gene match: 5. CDR1 is LGHNA, CDR2 YNFKEQ, per germline. In nucleotides, the CDR3 is TGTGCCAGCAGCCGTCAGGGGGCAAAGAACACTGAAGCTTTCTTT. Translation: CASSRQGAKNTEAFF.

This chain joins TRBV7-3 and TRBJ2-3; no reliable D call. CDR3 length: 13 amino acids. Germline loops: CDR1 SGHTA, CDR2 FQGTGA. Between the trimmed V and J ends, which lost 5 bases and 2 bases, there was a span of 8 bases. The CDR3 DNA is TGTGCCAGCAGCCCCGCGGCCACAGATACGCAGTATTTT. Translating it yields CASSPAATDTQYF. Complete variable domain (other parts from reference TRBV7-3 and TRBJ2-3): GAGVSQTPSNKVTEKGKYVELRCDPISGHTALYWYRQSLGQGPEFLIYFQGTGAADDSGLPNDRFFAVRPEGSVSTLKIQRTERGDSAVYLCASSPAATDTQYFGPGTRLTVL.

This clone was observed a handful of times. This chain links TRBV7-9 with TRBJ2-1, with TRBD2 identical over 8 bases. The CDR3 totals 15 residues. Germline assignment: CDR1 SEHNR and CDR2 FQNEAQ (reference sequence). J lost 9 bases, V lost 6 bases, and 13 bases had no gene match. CDR3 nucleotides: TGTGCCAGCAGTTCCCGTAGGGGACTAGAGGGTGAGCAGTTCTTC. Encoded protein: CASSSRRGLEGEQFF.

This clone was seen only a few times. The chain joins TRBV18 to TRBJ2-3; tentative D call: TRBD1 (6 bases). The V gene's germline CDR1 is KGHSH and CDR2 LQKENI. The V end was cut by 3 bases, the J end by 6 bases, with 13 bases between. The CDR3 runs to 14 residues. In nucleotides, the CDR3 is TGTGCCAGCTCACCCACAGGGTTCGATGATACGCAGTATTTT. This translates into CASSPTGFDDTQYF. The variable domain in full, with the rest retrieved from reference TRBV18 and TRBJ2-3, is NAGVMQNPRHLVRRRGQEARLRCSPMKGHSHVYWYRQLPEEGLKFMVYLQKENIIDESGMPKERFSAEFPKEGPSILRIQQVVRGDSAAYFCASSPTGFDDTQYFGPGTRLTVL.

The chain links TRBV19 to TRBJ2-7, with D unresolved. CDR1 is LNHDA and CDR2 is SQIVND in the germline V gene (reference sequence). This CDR3 contains 14 residues. V dropped 1 base and J dropped 2 bases, with 9 bases sitting between them. This CDR3 reads CASSIGGETYEQYF. CDR3 sequence (DNA): TGTGCCAGTAGTATAGGCGGTGAGACCTACGAGCAGTACTTC.

The V and J genes are TRBV10-3 and TRBJ1-1; D is perhaps TRBD1 (5 bases). CDR3 size: 13 residues. V was trimmed by 7 bases and J by 1 base, leaving 10 bases between them. CDR1 ENHRY and CDR2 SYGVKD come from the germline V gene. CDR3 in amino acids: CAITDQGNTEAFF. CDR3 coding DNA: TGTGCCATCACGGATCAGGGGAACACTGAAGCTTTCTTT.

The table lists this clone with a few counts. The chain combines TRBV7-2 with TRBJ2-5; TRBD1 aligns across 10 bases. CDR3 size: 16 residues. Germline CDR1 SGHTA, CDR2 FQGNSA. The J segment lost 6 bases and the V segment lost 4 bases, leaving 11 bases of the junction unmatched. This CDR3 is CASSSPRTGGRKTQYF. CDR3 in DNA: TGTGCCAGCAGCTCACCTAGGACAGGGGGAAGGAAGACCCAGTACTTC.

The chain is built from TRBV6-6 and TRBJ2-1, with TRBD1 as a possible D gene (6 bases). CDR3 length: 13 amino acids. Trimming stripped 7 bases from V and 7 bases from J, with 14 bases between. The V gene's germline CDR1 is MNHNY and CDR2 SVGAGI (reference sequence). The CDR3 coding sequence is TGTGCCAGCACGCCAGGGGTCCGGAATGAGCAGTTCTTC. Translation gives CASTPGVRNEQFF.

The chain has TRBV13 and TRBJ2-1; weak D call: TRBD1 (5 bases). The germline V gene has CDR1 PRHDT and CDR2 FYEKMQ (reference sequence). This CDR3 region has 17 residues. Deletions cut 2 bases from V and 1 base from J, with 15 bases between. The DNA of the CDR3 is TGTGCCAGCAGCTTATGGGGCGTAAGTAATTCCTACAATGAGCAGTTCTTC. Translated, it gives CASSLWGVSNSYNEQFF.

The chain employs TRBV4-3 and TRBJ1-2; D ambiguous. Per germline, CDR1 LGHNA and CDR2 YSLEER. V dropped 0 bases and J dropped 3 bases, with 8 bases sitting between them. The CDR3 is made up of 14 amino acids. The CDR3 sequence is CASSQEGSHYGYTF. In nucleotides, the CDR3 is TGCGCCAGCAGCCAAGAGGGCAGCCACTATGGCTACACCTTC.

The J gene is TRBJ2-3, the V gene TRBV5-4, with 12 bases that match TRBD2. The CDR3 has 16 amino acids. CDR1 SGHNT and CDR2 YYREEE come from the germline V gene (reference sequence). The V and J ends lost 5 bases and 3 bases, in that order; junction bases with no gene match: 7. The CDR3, as DNA: TGTGCCAGCAGGCTAGCGGGGGGGGCAATTACAGATACGCAGTATTTT. It codes for CASRLAGGAITDTQYF. The whole variable domain, filled in from reference TRBV5-4 and TRBJ2-3, reads ETGVTQSPTHLIKTRGQQVTLRCSSQSGHNTVSWYQQALGQGPQFIFQYYREEENGRGNFPPRFSGLQFPNYSSELNVNALELDDSALYLCASRLAGGAITDTQYFGPGTRLTVL.

This clone appeared a few times. This chain joins TRBV7-2 and TRBJ2-7, with 10 bases identical to TRBD2. Trimming at V came to 2 bases and at J to 2 bases, leaving 6 bases not matched to a gene. The CDR3 covers 16 residues. Per the germline V gene, CDR1 is SGHTA and CDR2 is FQGNSA. As DNA, the CDR3 is TGTGCCAGCAGCTTATACGGAGCGGGAGGGGCCTACGAGCAGTACTTC. Amino acids: CASSLYGAGGAYEQYF.